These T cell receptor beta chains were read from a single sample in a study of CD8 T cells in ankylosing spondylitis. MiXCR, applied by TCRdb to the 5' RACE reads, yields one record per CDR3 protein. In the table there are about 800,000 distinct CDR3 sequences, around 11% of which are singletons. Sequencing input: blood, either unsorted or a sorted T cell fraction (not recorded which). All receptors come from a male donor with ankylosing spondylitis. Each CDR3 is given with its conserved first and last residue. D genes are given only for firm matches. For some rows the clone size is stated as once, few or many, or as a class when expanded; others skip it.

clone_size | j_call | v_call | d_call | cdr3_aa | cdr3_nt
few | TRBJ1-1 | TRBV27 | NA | CASSLRTHNTEAFF | TGTGCCAGCAGTTTACGGACACATAACACTGAAGCTTTCTTT
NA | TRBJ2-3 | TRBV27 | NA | CASSLSWVSTDTQYF | TGTGCCAGCAGTTTAAGTTGGGTTAGCACAGATACGCAGTATTTT
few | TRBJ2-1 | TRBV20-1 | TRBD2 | CSARDQTSGRAEEQFF | TGCAGTGCTAGAGATCAGACTAGCGGGAGGGCAGAAGAGCAGTTCTTC
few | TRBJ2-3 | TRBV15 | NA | CATSREGTQYF | TGTGCCACCAGCAGAGAAGGTACGCAGTATTTT
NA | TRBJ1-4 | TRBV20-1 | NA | CSAPFPGRYEKLFF | TGCAGTGCCCCGTTCCCGGGACGGTATGAAAAACTGTTTTTT
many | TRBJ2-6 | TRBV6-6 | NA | CASSRDTGVLTF | TGTGCCAGCAGCAGGGACACAGGCGTCCTGACTTTC
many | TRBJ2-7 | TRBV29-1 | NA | CSVEGLYPTYEQYF | TGCAGCGTTGAGGGCCTGTATCCAACCTACGAGCAGTACTTC
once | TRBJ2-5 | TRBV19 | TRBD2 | CASSIGLSSGLEETQYF | TGTGCCAGTAGTATCGGGTTGAGTAGCGGGTTGGAGGAGACCCAGTACTTC
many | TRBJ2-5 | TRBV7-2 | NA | CAIYDSPQYF | TGTGCCATCTATGATAGCCCCCAGTACTTC
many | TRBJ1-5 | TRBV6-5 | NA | CASSMTVNQPQHF | TGTGCCAGCAGTATGACGGTTAATCAGCCCCAGCATTTT
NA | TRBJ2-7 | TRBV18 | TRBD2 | CASSPPASGSSYEQYF | TGTGCCAGCTCACCACCGGCTAGCGGAAGCTCCTACGAGCAGTACTTC
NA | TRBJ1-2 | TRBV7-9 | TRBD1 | CASRRQGADGYTF | TGTGCCAGCAGACGTCAGGGGGCGGATGGCTACACCTTC
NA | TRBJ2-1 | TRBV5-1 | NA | CASSSRQVRSYNEQFF | TGCGCCAGCAGCTCTCGACAGGTCCGATCCTACAATGAGCAGTTCTTC
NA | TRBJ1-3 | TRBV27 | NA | CASSPQRGGGNTIYF | TGTGCCAGCAGTCCTCAGAGAGGAGGGGGAAACACCATATATTTT
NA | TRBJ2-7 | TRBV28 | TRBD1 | CASSAPGQGLQYF | TGTGCCAGCAGCGCCCCGGGACAGGGACTACAGTACTTC
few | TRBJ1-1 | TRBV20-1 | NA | CSVRAARGRTEAFF | TGCAGTGTAAGGGCCGCTAGGGGGAGGACTGAAGCTTTCTTT
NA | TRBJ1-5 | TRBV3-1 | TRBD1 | CASSHGTGNSNQPQHF | TGTGCCAGCAGCCACGGGACAGGGAATAGCAATCAGCCCCAGCATTTT
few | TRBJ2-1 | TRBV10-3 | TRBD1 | CAISRQGAVGNEQFF | TGTGCCATCAGTCGACAGGGGGCCGTTGGCAATGAGCAGTTCTTC
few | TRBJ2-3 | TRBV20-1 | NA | CSARLFTDTQYF | TGCAGTGCTAGGCTTTTCACAGATACGCAGTATTTT
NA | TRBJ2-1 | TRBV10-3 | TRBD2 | CATEGLAGRNEQFF | TGTGCCACAGAAGGACTAGCGGGACGGAATGAGCAGTTCTTC
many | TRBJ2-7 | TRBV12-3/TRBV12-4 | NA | CASSFFEEQYF | TGTGCCAGCAGTTTTTTTGAAGAGCAGTACTTC
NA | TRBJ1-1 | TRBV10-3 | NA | CAAIQNTEAFF | TGTGCCGCGATTCAAAACACTGAAGCTTTCTTT
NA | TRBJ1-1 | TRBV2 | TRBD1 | CATIRRGTGDTEAFF | TGTGCCACCATAAGAAGAGGGACAGGGGACACTGAAGCTTTCTTT
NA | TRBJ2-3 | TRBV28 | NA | CASIKAPTDTQYF | TGTGCCAGCATTAAAGCTCCCACAGATACGCAGTATTTT
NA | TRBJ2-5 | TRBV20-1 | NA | CSAGHQGAETQYF | TGCAGTGCTGGTCACCAGGGAGCCGAGACCCAGTACTTC
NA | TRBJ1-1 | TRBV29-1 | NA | CSVEDLIRATEAFF | TGCAGCGTTGAAGATCTTATCCGAGCCACTGAAGCTTTCTTT
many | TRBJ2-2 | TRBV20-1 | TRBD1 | CSGLRTGGTGELFF | TGCAGTGGTTTGCGGACAGGGGGCACCGGGGAGCTGTTTTTT
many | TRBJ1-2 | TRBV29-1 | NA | CSGCRDRCSYGYTF | TGCAGCGGTTGCCGGGACCGCTGTTCCTATGGCTACACCTTC
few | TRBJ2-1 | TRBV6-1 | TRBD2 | CASSTTSGGAGNEQFF | TGTGCCAGCAGTACCACTAGCGGGGGGGCCGGTAATGAGCAGTTCTTC
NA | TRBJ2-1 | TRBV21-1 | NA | CASSPWRGGDYNEQFF | TGTGCCAGCAGCCCCTGGCGCGGGGGGGATTACAATGAGCAGTTCTTC
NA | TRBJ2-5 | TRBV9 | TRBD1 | CASSAFLGQGAGETQYF | TGTGCCAGCAGCGCCTTCTTAGGACAGGGGGCAGGTGAGACCCAGTACTTC
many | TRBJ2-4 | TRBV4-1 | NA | CASRSTTRIFDIQYF | TGCGCCAGCAGGTCTACTACTCGCATCTTTGACATTCAGTACTTC
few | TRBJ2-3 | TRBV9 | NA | CASSVRLDPGDTQYF | TGTGCCAGCAGCGTACGACTAGATCCCGGAGATACGCAGTATTTT
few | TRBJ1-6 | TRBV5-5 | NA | CASSSILGVWNSPLHF | TGTGCCAGCAGCTCCATTCTAGGCGTTTGGAATTCACCCCTCCACTTT
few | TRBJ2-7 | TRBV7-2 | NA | CASHPGGSGSYEQYF | TGTGCCAGCCACCCAGGTGGGAGCGGCTCCTACGAGCAGTACTTC
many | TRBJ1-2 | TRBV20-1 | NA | CSARDAVRDGYTF | TGCAGTGCTAGAGACGCCGTCAGGGATGGCTACACCTTC
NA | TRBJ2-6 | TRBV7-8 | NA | CASSFAETLLSGANVLTF | TGTGCCAGCAGCTTTGCCGAGACCTTGTTGTCTGGGGCCAACGTCCTGACTTTC
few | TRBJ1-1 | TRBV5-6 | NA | CASSTWADTEAFF | TGTGCCAGCTCGACGTGGGCAGACACTGAAGCTTTCTTT
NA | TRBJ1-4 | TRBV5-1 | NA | CASSITGPGEKLFF | TGCGCCAGCAGCATTACAGGGCCGGGTGAAAAACTGTTTTTT
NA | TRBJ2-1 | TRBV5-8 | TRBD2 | CASSFGTTVNNEQFF | TGTGCCAGCAGCTTTGGGACTACCGTAAACAATGAGCAGTTCTTC
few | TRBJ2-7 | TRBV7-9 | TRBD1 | CASSQSGQGRYEQYF | TGTGCCAGCAGCCAATCCGGACAGGGACGATACGAGCAGTACTTC
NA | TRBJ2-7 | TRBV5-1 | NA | CASSLDGHLSGQYF | TGCGCCAGCAGCTTAGACGGACACCTGAGTGGACAGTACTTC
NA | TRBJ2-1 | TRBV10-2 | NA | CASSGSARSYNEQFF | TGCGCCAGCAGTGGAAGCGCCCGCTCCTACAATGAGCAGTTCTTC
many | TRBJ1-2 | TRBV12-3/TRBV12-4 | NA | CASSPYRDNYGYTF | TGTGCCAGCAGTCCCTACAGAGATAACTATGGCTACACCTTC
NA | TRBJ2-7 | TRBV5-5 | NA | CASSKDGRRDEQYF | TGTGCCAGCAGCAAGGATGGCAGACGAGACGAGCAGTACTTC
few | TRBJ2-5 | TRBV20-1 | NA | CSARGGDHQETQYF | TGCAGTGCTAGAGGGGGGGACCACCAAGAGACCCAGTACTTC
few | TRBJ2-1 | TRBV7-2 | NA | CASSPQEGQFF | TGTGCCAGCAGCCCTCAGGAGGGGCAGTTCTTC
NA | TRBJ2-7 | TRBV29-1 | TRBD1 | CSGRGTGHDEQYF | TGCAGCGGGCGGGGGACAGGGCATGACGAGCAGTACTTC
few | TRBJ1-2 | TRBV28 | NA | CASSPYSSRMNYGYTF | TGTGCCAGCAGTCCTTACTCCTCCCGAATGAACTATGGCTACACCTTC
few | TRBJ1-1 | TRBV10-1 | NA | CATPKARGYRGTEAFF | TGCGCCACCCCGAAGGCCAGGGGTTATCGGGGGACTGAAGCTTTCTTT
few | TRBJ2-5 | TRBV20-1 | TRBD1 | CSARDGQGAREGTQYF | TGCAGTGCTAGAGATGGACAGGGGGCGCGAGAAGGGACCCAGTACTTC
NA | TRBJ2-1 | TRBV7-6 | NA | CASSLANGVKNEQFF | TGTGCCAGCAGCTTAGCAAATGGTGTGAAGAATGAGCAGTTCTTC
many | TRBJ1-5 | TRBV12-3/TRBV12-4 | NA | CASSPDTSQPQHF | TGTGCCAGCAGCCCGGACACTAGCCAGCCCCAGCATTTT